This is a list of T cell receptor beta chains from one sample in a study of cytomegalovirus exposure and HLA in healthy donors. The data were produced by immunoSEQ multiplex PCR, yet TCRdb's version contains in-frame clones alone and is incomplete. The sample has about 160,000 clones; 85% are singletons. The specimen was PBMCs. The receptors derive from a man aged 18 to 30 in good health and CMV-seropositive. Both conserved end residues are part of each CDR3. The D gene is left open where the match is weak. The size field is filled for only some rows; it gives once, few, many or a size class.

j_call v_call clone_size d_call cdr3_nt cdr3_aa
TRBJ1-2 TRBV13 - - TGTGCCAGCAGCACAGGGCAGAACTATGGCTACACCTTC CASSTGQNYGYTF
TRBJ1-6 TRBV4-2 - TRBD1 TGTGCCAGCAGCCCCCGTGGGCAGGGGGATTCACCCCTCCACTTT CASSPRGQGDSPLHF
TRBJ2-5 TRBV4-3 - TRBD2 TGCGCCAGCAGCCGATCGGGGGGAGGGTCAGAGACCCAGTACTTC CASSRSGGGSETQYF
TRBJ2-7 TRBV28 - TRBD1 TGTGCCAGCAGTTTCCCACAGGGGAGTTTTTCCTACGAGCAGTACTTC CASSFPQGSFSYEQYF
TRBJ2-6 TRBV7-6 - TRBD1 TGTGCCAGCAGCCCCATGACAGGGAGTAGCTCTGGGGCCAACGTCCTGACTTTC CASSPMTGSSSGANVLTF
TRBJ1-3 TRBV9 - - TGTGCCAGCAGCGTAGGAGGAGTCTCTGGAAACACCATATATTTT CASSVGGVSGNTIYF
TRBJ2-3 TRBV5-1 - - TGCGCCAGCAGCTTGGGCCCTGGGAGCGGGCTAAGCACAGATACGCAGTATTTT CASSLGPGSGLSTDTQYF
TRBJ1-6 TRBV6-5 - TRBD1 TGTGCCAGCCACCGTTCGGGACAGCGGAGGACACCCCTCCACTTT CASHRSGQRRTPLHF
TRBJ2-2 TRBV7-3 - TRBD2 TGTGCCAGCAGCTCACTAGCGGGGGGAGCCCCCGGGGAGCTGTTTTTT CASSSLAGGAPGELFF
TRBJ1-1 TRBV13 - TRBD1 TGTGCCAGCAGCTTAGGAGGGGGCGCCACTGAAGCTTTCTTT CASSLGGGATEAFF
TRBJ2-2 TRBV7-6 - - TGTGCCAGCAGCTTAGCCGACACCGGGGAGCTGTTTTTT CASSLADTGELFF
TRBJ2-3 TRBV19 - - TGTGCCAGTAGTATACTCCCCCTTCGGGGGACCGATACGCAGTATTTT CASSILPLRGTDTQYF
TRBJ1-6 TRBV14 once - TGTGCCAGCAGCCAAGTCCAGGGAACGTATTCACCCCTCCACTTT CASSQVQGTYSPLHF
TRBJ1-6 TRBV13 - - TGTGCCAGCAGCTTAGGGCCCCACGACAGTGGGGTTTATAATTCACCCCTCCACTTT CASSLGPHDSGVYNSPLHF
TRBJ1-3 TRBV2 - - TGTGCCAGTGGAGGACAGTACTCTGGAAACACCATATATTTT CASGGQYSGNTIYF
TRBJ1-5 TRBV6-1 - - TGTGCCAGCAGTGAACTCCTAGAATTCGCCCAGCCCCAGCATTTT CASSELLEFAQPQHF
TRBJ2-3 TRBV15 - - TGTGCCACCATGATTTCAGGGGCCAGCACAGATACGCAGTATTTT CATMISGASTDTQYF
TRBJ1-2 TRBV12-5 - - TGTGCTAGTGGATCCTCCAGGGGCTCCAACTATGGCTACACCTTC CASGSSRGSNYGYTF
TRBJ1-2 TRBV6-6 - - TGTGCCAGCAGCCAAGGACAGTCCGGCTACACCTTC CASSQGQSGYTF
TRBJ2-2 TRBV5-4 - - TGTGCCAGCAGCCCGGAGGGAAGGTGGAACACCGGGGAGCTGTTTTTT CASSPEGRWNTGELFF
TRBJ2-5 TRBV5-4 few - TGTGCCAGCAGCTTGTACGCAGGGAAGGAGACCCAGTACTTC CASSLYAGKETQYF
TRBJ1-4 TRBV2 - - TGTGCCAGCAGTACCAGGGGAAATGAAAAACTGTTTTTT CASSTRGNEKLFF
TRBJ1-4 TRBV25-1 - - TGTGCCAGCAGCGCGCTGAGGACTAATGAAAAACTGTTTTTT CASSALRTNEKLFF